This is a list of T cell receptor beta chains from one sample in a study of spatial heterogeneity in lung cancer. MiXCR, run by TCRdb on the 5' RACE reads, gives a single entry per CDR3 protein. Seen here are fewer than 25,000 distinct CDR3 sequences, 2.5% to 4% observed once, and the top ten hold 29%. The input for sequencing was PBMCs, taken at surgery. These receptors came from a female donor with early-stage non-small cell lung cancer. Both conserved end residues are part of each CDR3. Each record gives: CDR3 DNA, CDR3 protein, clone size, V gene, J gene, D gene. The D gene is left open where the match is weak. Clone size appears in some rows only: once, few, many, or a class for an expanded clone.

cdr3_nt: TGCAGTGCTAGCGGGAGAGGCGCTACGAACACCGGGGAGCTGTTTTTT
cdr3_aa: CSASGRGATNTGELFF
clone_size: many
v_call: TRBV20-1
j_call: TRBJ2-2
d_call: NA

cdr3_nt: TGTGCCAGCAGCCCCGGACTAGCGGCGCAGTATTTT
cdr3_aa: CASSPGLAAQYF
clone_size: many
v_call: TRBV3-1
j_call: TRBJ2-3
d_call: TRBD2

cdr3_nt: TGTGCCACCAGTGATCCTTCCGGACAGGGGCAAAACAATGAGCAGTTCTTC
cdr3_aa: CATSDPSGQGQNNEQFF
clone_size: few
v_call: TRBV24-1
j_call: TRBJ2-1
d_call: TRBD1

cdr3_nt: TGTGCCAGCAGCCCCGAAAGACTCGATGAGCAGTTCTTC
cdr3_aa: CASSPERLDEQFF
clone_size: many
v_call: TRBV7-3
j_call: TRBJ2-1
d_call: NA

cdr3_nt: TGTGCCAGCAGTGATGCCGGAGGATACAATGAGCAGTTCTTC
cdr3_aa: CASSDAGGYNEQFF
clone_size: many
v_call: TRBV6-1
j_call: TRBJ2-1
d_call: NA

cdr3_nt: TGTGCCAGCAGTTACTCGGACGGGAGGGCCCACGGGGAGCTGTTTTTT
cdr3_aa: CASSYSDGRAHGELFF
clone_size: many
v_call: TRBV6-5
j_call: TRBJ2-2
d_call: TRBD2

cdr3_nt: TGTGCCAGCAGTGAGCAGGGTCGGGAGAACTACGAGCAGTACTTC
cdr3_aa: CASSEQGRENYEQYF
clone_size: many
v_call: TRBV28
j_call: TRBJ2-7
d_call: NA

cdr3_nt: TGTGCCAGCAGGCCCCAAGCCGGGGCTGAAGCTTTCTTT
cdr3_aa: CASRPQAGAEAFF
clone_size: few
v_call: TRBV27
j_call: TRBJ1-1
d_call: NA

cdr3_nt: TGCGCCAGCAGAGTTGCAGACTCCTACAATGAGCAGTTCTTC
cdr3_aa: CASRVADSYNEQFF
clone_size: many
v_call: TRBV5-1
j_call: TRBJ2-1
d_call: NA

cdr3_nt: TGTGCCACCAGCAGCTGGAGCGGTCAGCCCCAGCATTTT
cdr3_aa: CATSSWSGQPQHF
clone_size: many
v_call: TRBV15
j_call: TRBJ1-5
d_call: NA

cdr3_nt: TGTGCCAGCAGTGATGGGGGGCTAAGGACTGAAGCTTTCTTT
cdr3_aa: CASSDGGLRTEAFF
clone_size: NA
v_call: TRBV2
j_call: TRBJ1-1
d_call: NA

cdr3_nt: TGTGCCATCAGGAGAAGGACTAGCGGGACCTTACGAAACACCGGGGAGCTGTTTTTT
cdr3_aa: CAIRRRTSGTLRNTGELFF
clone_size: many
v_call: TRBV10-3
j_call: TRBJ2-2
d_call: TRBD2

cdr3_nt: TGTGCCAGTAGTATAGATCTATTGGGGATCTACGAGCAGTACTTC
cdr3_aa: CASSIDLLGIYEQYF
clone_size: many
v_call: TRBV19
j_call: TRBJ2-7
d_call: NA